This T cell receptor (beta chain) was observed in a study of cytomegalovirus exposure and HLA in healthy donors. Germline V gene data show CDR1 as WSHSY and CDR2 as SAAADI. The CDR3 length is 15 residues. The PCR contained 60 Vbeta and 13 Jbeta primers. The assay was immunoSEQ multiplex PCR, and TCRdb's table has in-frame clones only and misses some. The sample records approximately 190,000 clones, about nine tenths being singletons. The chain couples TRBV10-2 to TRBJ2-5; D remains ambiguous. The J call may be wrong; the DNA end is better matched by TRBJ2-7. The clonotype comes from a man aged 25 to 40 in good health and CMV-seronegative. Sequencing input: PBMCs. This chain's CDR3 is CASSPTLRPDYEQYF. As DNA, the CDR3 is TGCGCCAGCAGCCCGACCCTCCGGCCAGACTACGAGCAGTACTTC.